The clone carrying this T cell receptor (beta chain) was seen repeatedly, ten times or more. The sequenced fragment ends 3 residues before the CDR3 boundary, so the rest is inferred from the germline J gene. The source of the sample is a study of T cell clonality in common variable immunodeficiency. Sequencing used immunoSEQ multiplex PCR; TCRdb keeps in-frame clones, though not all of them. This record lists under 45,000 clones, none seen once only, and the top ten clones contain approximately 9.4%. This CDR3 is built from 17 residues. V dropped 5 bases and J dropped 0 bases, with 17 bases sitting between them. The germline V gene has CDR1 LNHDA and CDR2 SQIVND (reference sequence).

The chain links TRBV19 to TRBJ1-5; perhaps TRBD1 as D (5 bases). The receptor comes from a person between 18 and 75 years old in good health. The sequenced material came from peripheral blood mononuclear cells. CDR3 residues: CASSHWGGDTSNQPQHF. CDR3 DNA, as far as it was read: TGTGCCAGTAGTCACTGGGGGGGAGACACTAGCAATCAGCCC.